Below are 8 T cell receptor beta chains sequenced from a single sample in a study of T cells in Graves' hyperthyroidism and ophthalmopathy. What was amplified from RNA transcripts were TCR beta CDR3 regions. An initial round of RT-PCR targeting the TCR CDR3 relied on the HTBI primer set. MiXCR was run by TCRdb on the multiplex PCR reads, yielding one entry per CDR3 protein. This table has a few hundred thousand distinct CDR3 sequences, about a sixth appearing once. Specimen: blood. The origin of the receptors is a woman under 30 with Graves' hyperthyroidism.

In the case of this clonotype: This clone may be a read error of a much larger clone one base away. V gene TRBV20-1 combines with J gene TRBJ2-3; D is perhaps TRBD2 (5 bases). The CDR3 is made up of 13 amino acids. The V gene's germline CDR1 is DFQATT and CDR2 SNEGSKA (reference sequence). The DNA of the CDR3 is TGCAGGGCTAACGGGTGGAGGACAGATACGCAGTATTTT. It yields the protein CRANGWRTDTQYF.

This clonotype was picked up many times. The chain is built from TRBV28 and TRBJ2-1; 10 nucleotides match TRBD2. V was clipped by 5 bases and J by 4 bases; unmatched bases: 8. This CDR3 region has 16 residues. Germline V gives CDR1 MDHEN, CDR2 SYDVKM. CDR3: CASSTSGRDRYNEQFF. The CDR3 region has the DNA TGTGCCAGCAGTACCAGCGGGAGGGATCGGTACAATGAGCAGTTCTTC. Using reference TRBV28 and TRBJ2-1 for the parts outside the CDR3, the full variable domain is DVKVTQSSRYLVKRTGEKVFLECVQDMDHENMFWYRQDPGLGLRLIYFSYDVKMKEKGDIPEGYSVSREKKERFSLILESASTNQTSMYLCASSTSGRDRYNEQFFGPGTRLTVL.

This clonotype was detected ten times or more. V gene TRBV20-1 combines with J gene TRBJ2-7, with unresolved D. The CDR3 has 12 residues. V lost 0 bases and J lost 4, with 7 bases in between. Germline CDR1 reads DFQATT; CDR2 reads SNEGSKA (reference sequence). CDR3 residues: CSARDPGYEQYF. The CDR3 DNA reads TGCAGTGCTAGAGATCCTGGGTACGAGCAGTACTTC.

This clonotype was observed at least ten times. The V gene is TRBV18, the J gene TRBJ1-5; D gene uncertain. This CDR3 comprises 17 residues. The germline V gene has CDR1 KGHSH and CDR2 LQKENI. Between the trimmed V and J ends, which lost 6 bases and 1 base, there was a span of 19 bases. The CDR3 DNA follows: TGTGCCAGCTCCCCTAGACCCGAGGGCTACAGCAATCAGCCCCAGCATTTT. This translates into CASSPRPEGYSNQPQHF.

This clonotype was seen ten or more times. The chain joins TRBV20-1 to TRBJ2-1; 7 bases fit TRBD2. The length of the CDR3 is 13 residues. Unmatched junction bases numbered 3, after V lost 2 bases and J lost 5 bases. Germline CDR1 DFQATT, CDR2 SNEGSKA (reference sequence). The CDR3 DNA reads as TGCAGTGCTAGAAGGAGCGGGAACAATGAGCAGTTCTTC. Amino acids: CSARRSGNNEQFF.

This clonotype came up a few times. This chain uses TRBV27 with TRBJ2-7, with D possibly matching TRBD1 (6 bases). CDR3 size: 13 residues. V gave up 6 bases and J gave up 9 bases, with 18 bases separating them. Germline V gives CDR1 MNHEY, CDR2 SMNVEV (reference sequence). Here the CDR3 reads CASRLAGQNSQYF. As DNA, the CDR3 is TGTGCCAGCAGATTGGCCGGACAGAACTCGCAGTACTTC.

This clonotype has a count of ten or more. This chain joins TRBV11-2 and TRBJ2-4; TRBD2 agrees at 9 bases. The CDR3 sequence is 16 residues long. Trimming removed 0 bases from V and 8 bases from J; junction bases left unmatched: 8. CDR1 is SGHAT, CDR2 FQNNGV, per germline. The CDR3: CASSLEASGAGHIQYF. In DNA, the CDR3 is TGTGCCAGCAGCTTAGAGGCTAGCGGGGCGGGCCACATTCAGTACTTC.

This clonotype has only a few counts. The V gene is TRBV12-3 or TRBV12-4, the J gene TRBJ2-3, with D possibly matching TRBD1 (6 bases). The CDR3 is 13 residues long. Trimming cost V 5 bases and J 7 bases, with 13 bases left between them. CDR3 region: CASSELTGNTQYF. Written as DNA, the CDR3 is TGTGCCAGCAGTGAGCTAACAGGGAATACGCAGTATTTT.